This TCR beta chain derives from a study of Ad26.COV2.S vaccination and SARS-CoV-2 variants. The assay was immunoSEQ multiplex PCR, and TCRdb's table has in-frame clones only and misses some. Of over 350,000 clones listed, about 85% were seen once; the top ten hold approximately 3.7%. Noted treatment: around 19 received Ad26.COV2.S at low or high dose, single or two shots; about 5 received placebo; per-sample allocation not given. Samples were taken on day 63 after the first vaccine or placebo injection. V lost 0 bases to trimming and J lost 4 bases, with 11 bases between them. Germline CDR1 reads MNHEY; CDR2 reads SVGEGT. CDR3 size: 15 residues.

The specimen comprised peripheral blood, sampled in a trial of Ad26.COV2.S vaccine versus placebo. The sequence was obtained from a person between 18 and 59 years old who received the Ad26.COV2.S COVID-19 vaccine or a placebo. The chain is built from TRBV6-2 or TRBV6-3 and TRBJ2-3; TRBD2 might be the D (7 bases). CDR3 amino acids: CASSYSIGGADTQYF. CDR3 coding DNA: TGTGCCAGCAGTTACTCCATAGGGGGGGCAGATACGCAGTATTTT.